These 26 T cell receptor beta chains originate from one sample sequenced in a study of blood T cell repertoires in COVID-19. Here immunoSEQ multiplex PCR was the method, and the copy in TCRdb shows in-frame clones only, minus some. Of around 470,000 clones in the sample, 90% were seen once. Input material: PBMCs or T cells enriched from blood (not recorded which). All receptors derive from a man aged 18 to 30 who had recovered from COVID-19.

J is TRBJ2-2 and V is TRBV9; 11 bases agree with TRBD2. Per the germline V gene, CDR1 is SGDLS and CDR2 is YYNGEE. This CDR3 contains 15 residues. Trimming at V came to 3 bases and at J to 7 bases, leaving 5 bases not matched to a gene. This chain's CDR3 is CASSGSGGAGGELFF. CDR3 in DNA: TGTGCCAGCAGCGGTAGCGGGGGGGCCGGCGGGGAGCTGTTTTTT.

V is TRBV6-1 and J is TRBJ1-1; D remains ambiguous. This CDR3 region has 15 residues. The germline V gene encodes CDR1 MNHNS and CDR2 SASEGT. Trimming cost V 3 bases and J 0 bases, with 11 bases left between them. CDR3 in DNA: TGTGCCAGCAGTGAGGTTGTCGGAGTGAACACTGAAGCTTTCTTT. Protein: CASSEVVGVNTEAFF.

This clone was found once. In nucleotides, the CDR3 is TGTGCCAGCAGCTCCAAGACAGGGCCGAACACTGAAGCTTTCTTT. It is translated as CASSSKTGPNTEAFF. The chain joins TRBV11-2 to TRBJ1-1; 7 positions agree with TRBD1. Germline V gene sequence: CDR1 SGHAT, CDR2 FQNNGV. Trimming removed 4 bases from V and 1 base from J; junction bases left unmatched: 6. This CDR3 comprises 15 residues.

The rearrangement joins TRBV27 to TRBJ1-1; possibly TRBD1 for D (5 bases). Germline-derived CDR1 and CDR2 are MNHEY and SMNVEV (reference sequence). V lost 6 bases and J 2 bases, leaving 7 bases between the germline ends. This CDR3 has 12 residues. CDR3 region: CASRQGNTEAFF. In DNA form, the CDR3 reads TGTGCCAGCAGGCAGGGTAACACTGAAGCTTTCTTT.

The chain recombines TRBV4-1 with TRBJ2-1, with 9 positions matching TRBD1. CDR1 and CDR2 (germline): MGHRA, YSYEKL. The V segment lost 2 bases and the J segment 4 bases; nucleotides outside the gene matches: 12. The CDR3 contains 18 residues. The CDR3 spells CASSQKGGTGSIYNEQFF. CDR3 nucleotides: TGCGCCAGCAGCCAAAAAGGGGGGACAGGGTCGATTTACAATGAGCAGTTCTTC.

This sequence joins TRBV28 and TRBJ2-1; tentative D call: TRBD1 (5 bases). The CDR3 contains 16 residues. V dropped 8 bases and J dropped 4 bases, with 21 bases sitting between them. Germline V gene sequence: CDR1 MDHEN, CDR2 SYDVKM. The CDR3 here is CASFYTGASRYNEQFF. The DNA for the CDR3 is TGTGCCAGCTTCTATACTGGGGCATCGAGATACAATGAGCAGTTCTTC. The full variable domain, completed using reference TRBV28 and TRBJ2-1, is DVKVTQSSRYLVKRTGEKVFLECVQDMDHENMFWYRQDPGLGLRLIYFSYDVKMKEKGDIPEGYSVSREKKERFSLILESASTNQTSMYLCASFYTGASRYNEQFFGPGTRLTVL.

The V call is TRBV27, the J call TRBJ2-5, with D uncertain. Germline assignment: CDR1 MNHEY and CDR2 SMNVEV (reference sequence). The CDR3 totals 13 residues. V was trimmed by 3 bases and J by 5 bases, leaving 10 bases between them. As DNA, the CDR3 is TGTGCCAGCAGTTTTGGTGGGCCGGAGACCCAGTACTTC. Protein sequence: CASSFGGPETQYF.

J is TRBJ2-2 and V is TRBV7-8; 10 bases fit TRBD2. Germline V lookup: CDR1 SGHVS, CDR2 FQNEAQ. V dropped 1 base and J dropped 0; count of bases not matched to a gene: 2. The CDR3 has 17 residues. The CDR3 spells CASSLVSGGPNTGELFF. The CDR3 DNA follows: TGTGCCAGCAGCTTAGTTAGCGGGGGGCCGAACACCGGGGAGCTGTTTTTT.

V is TRBV7-3 and J is TRBJ2-5, with no clear D. The CDR3 spans 13 residues. Per germline, CDR1 SGHTA and CDR2 FQGTGA. Trimming left V 6 bases short and J 5 bases short, with 13 bases between. The CDR3 bases are TGTGCCAGCAGGTTCGAAGGCGGTGAGACCCAGTACTTC. Encoded protein: CASRFEGGETQYF.

This clone has only a few counts. This chain links TRBV2 with TRBJ1-2, with 7 bases aligning to TRBD1. Germline V gene data show CDR1 as SNHLY and CDR2 as FYNNEI. The CDR3 contains 14 residues. Trimming removed 7 bases from V and 6 bases from J; junction bases left unmatched: 11. CDR3 sequence reads: CASITGESGHGYTF. The CDR3, as DNA: TGTGCCAGCATAACAGGGGAGAGTGGTCATGGCTACACCTTC.

This clone was detected once. The chain combines TRBV18 with TRBJ1-3, with D maybe TRBD1 (5 bases). Between the trimmed V and J ends, which lost 0 bases and 7 bases, there was a span of 13 bases. This CDR3 is built from 15 residues. Looked up from germline, CDR1 is KGHSH and CDR2 is LQKENI. CDR3 coding DNA: TGTGCCAGCTCACCACCGACAGCTTCTAGGAACACCATATATTTT. Translation gives CASSPPTASRNTIYF.

V and J are TRBV12-5 and TRBJ2-2, with D possibly matching TRBD2 (5 bases). The V gene's germline CDR1 is LGHNT and CDR2 FRNRAP. The ends were cut back, 0 bases at V and 1 base at J, with 12 bases in the middle. The CDR3 runs to 17 residues. The CDR3 nucleotides are TGTGCTAGTGGTTTGGTACCCGGGGAGCGGAACACCGGGGAGCTGTTTTTT. Translation gives CASGLVPGERNTGELFF. Together with reference TRBV12-5 and TRBJ2-2, the CDR3 gives the full variable domain: DARVTQTPRHKVTEMGQEVTMRCQPILGHNTVFWYRQTMMQGLELLAYFRNRAPLDDSGMPKDRFSAEMPDATLATLKIQPSEPRDSAVYFCASGLVPGERNTGELFFGEGSRLTVL.

The chain employs TRBV2 and TRBJ2-5, with TRBD2 matching 12 bases. V dropped 6 bases and J dropped 5; count of bases not matched to a gene: 7. Germline loops: CDR1 SNHLY, CDR2 FYNNEI. CDR3 length: 15 residues. CDR3 DNA sequence: TGTGCCAGCAGCATGACTAGCGGGAGTGGGGAGACCCAGTACTTC. Encoded protein: CASSMTSGSGETQYF.

V gene TRBV30 combines with J gene TRBJ2-7, with TRBD1 as a possible D gene (6 bases). Germline lookup yields CDR1 GTSNPN and CDR2 SVGIG (reference sequence). The CDR3 contains 13 residues. V lost 8 bases and J 0 bases, leaving 14 bases between the germline ends. The CDR3 DNA reads as TGTGCCCTTACCAGGGGAAGCTCCTACGAGCAGTACTTC. This codes for CALTRGSSYEQYF.

The CDR3 reads CASSYRSGSSYNEQFF. In nucleotides, the CDR3 is TGCGCCAGCAGCTACCGTAGCGGGAGCTCCTACAATGAGCAGTTCTTC. This chain links TRBV5-1 with TRBJ2-1; 9 bases line up with TRBD2. The CDR3 is made up of 16 amino acids. The V and J ends lost 3 bases and 0 bases, in that order; junction bases with no gene match: 4. The germline V gene has CDR1 SGHRS and CDR2 YFSETQ.

V is TRBV18 and J is TRBJ1-3; possible D gene TRBD1, 5 bases. V lost 3 bases and J lost 3, with 12 bases in between. The germline CDR1 and CDR2 sequences are KGHSH and LQKENI. This CDR3 is 15 amino acids long. For the CDR3, the DNA is TGTGCCAGCTCACCGGACAATCTAGTTGGAAACACCATATATTTT. Its protein is CASSPDNLVGNTIYF. Based on the CDR3 plus reference TRBV18 and TRBJ1-3, the full variable domain is NAGVMQNPRHLVRRRGQEARLRCSPMKGHSHVYWYRQLPEEGLKFMVYLQKENIIDESGMPKERFSAEFPKEGPSILRIQQVVRGDSAAYFCASSPDNLVGNTIYFGEGSWLTVV.

This chain connects TRBV30 to TRBJ1-5; 7 bases fit TRBD1. Per germline, CDR1 GTSNPN and CDR2 SVGIG (reference sequence). The CDR3 extends over 13 amino acids. J was trimmed by 6 bases and V by 2 bases; bases with no gene match: 4. CDR3 nucleotide sequence: TGTGCCTGGAGTCTCCAGGGGGGTCAGCCCCAGCATTTT. This translates into CAWSLQGGQPQHF.

V and J are TRBV20-1 and TRBJ1-1, with D possibly being TRBD1 (5 bases). Germline CDR1 DFQATT, CDR2 SNEGSKA (reference sequence). The CDR3 has 10 residues. Between the trimmed V and J ends, which lost 5 bases and 6 bases, there was a span of 7 bases. CDR3 nucleotides: TGCAGTGCTGGGACTTCTGAAGCTTTCTTT. The encoded protein is CSAGTSEAFF.

The gene calls are TRBV24-1 and TRBJ2-1, with 8 nucleotides matching TRBD2. After removal of 7 bases from V and 9 bases from J, the junction contained 10 bases not matched to a gene. Looked up from germline, CDR1 is KGHDR and CDR2 is SFDVKD. The CDR3 runs 14 residues. CDR3 sequence: CATSGGSGILEQFF. The CDR3 region has the DNA TGTGCCACCAGCGGTGGTAGCGGGATTCTTGAGCAGTTCTTC.

J is TRBJ2-7 and V is TRBV6-5, with 8 bases identical to TRBD1. Germline CDR1 is MNHEY and CDR2 is SVGAGI. CDR3 size: 15 residues. After removal of 6 bases from V and 3 bases from J, the junction contained 10 bases not matched to a gene. The CDR3 region is CASRDRGSWDYEQYF. The CDR3 region has the DNA TGTGCCAGCAGAGACAGGGGCAGTTGGGACTACGAGCAGTACTTC.

This clone was seen a single time. The chain joins TRBV14 to TRBJ2-7, with 8 positions matching TRBD1. The CDR3 loop spans 16 amino acids. The germline CDR1 and CDR2 sequences are SGHDN and FVKESK. Unmatched junction bases numbered 9, after V lost 2 bases and J lost 3 bases. The CDR3 reads CASSQRKRTGIYEQYF. The CDR3 DNA reads as TGTGCCAGCAGCCAAAGGAAAAGGACAGGGATCTACGAGCAGTACTTC. Full variable domain (rest looked up from reference TRBV14 and TRBJ2-7): EAGVTQFPSHSVIEKGQTVTLRCDPISGHDNLYWYRRVMGKEIKFLLHFVKESKQDESGMPNNRFLAERTGGTYSTLKVQPAELEDSGVYFCASSQRKRTGIYEQYFGPGTRLTVT.

The rearrangement links TRBV6-1 to TRBJ1-2; D possibly corresponds to TRBD1 (5 bases). This CDR3 contains 16 residues. The germline V gene encodes CDR1 MNHNS and CDR2 SASEGT. V was pared by 3 bases and J by 5 bases, with 19 bases between. This CDR3 is CASSDQDTGIKYGYTF. The CDR3 region has the DNA TGTGCCAGCAGTGACCAAGACACAGGAATTAAGTATGGCTACACCTTC.

V and J are TRBV14 and TRBJ2-1, with D unclear. This CDR3 has 15 amino acids. From germline, CDR1 is SGHDN and CDR2 FVKESK. Trimming took 2 bases from V and 2 from J, leaving 10 bases between them. The CDR3 DNA reads as TGTGCCAGCAGCCAAATGATATTAGCCTACAATGAGCAGTTCTTC. Translated: CASSQMILAYNEQFF.

The CDR3 here is CASSLRDRARGGELFF. CDR3 nucleotides: TGCGCCAGCAGCTTGCGGGACAGGGCCCGGGGCGGGGAGCTGTTTTTT. The V gene is TRBV5-1, the J gene TRBJ2-2; 9 bases match TRBD1. CDR1 and CDR2 from the germline V gene are SGHRS and YFSETQ. This CDR3 spans 16 amino acids. The V and J ends lost 1 base and 7 bases, in that order; junction bases with no gene match: 8.

The count of this clone is one. The rearrangement links TRBV7-2 to TRBJ2-3, with 9 nucleotides matching TRBD2. The CDR3 runs to 15 residues. J lost 2 bases, V lost 5 bases, and 5 bases had no gene match. Germline V gene sequence: CDR1 SGHTA, CDR2 FQGNSA. CDR3 sequence (DNA): TGTGCCAGCAGCGCAAGCGGGGGGAACACAGATACGCAGTATTTT. Its translation is CASSASGGNTDTQYF.

The chain has TRBV10-3 and TRBJ1-2; no clear D gene. From germline, CDR1 is ENHRY and CDR2 SYGVKD. V lost 4 bases and J 6 bases, leaving 15 bases between the germline ends. The CDR3 covers 14 residues. The chain's CDR3 is CAISVEGRWDGYTF. The CDR3 DNA follows: TGTGCCATCAGTGTGGAGGGCCGTTGGGATGGCTACACCTTC.